This section outlines one T cell receptor (beta chain) sequence together with its context. The antigen is not known. Sequencing of TCR beta was undertaken in CD8+ and CD4+ T cells derived from blood. Random hexamers were used to reverse transcribe the RNA input (about 0.45 to 1 ug). It was immunoSEQ multiplex PCR that amplified TCR beta CDR3 across 54 Vbeta and 13 Jbeta. TCRdb recomputed calls from the immunoSEQ multiplex PCR reads with MiXCR, one row per CDR3 protein. Among fewer than 150,000 distinct CDR3 sequences listed, about 94% were seen once. This sample is part of a study of CD8 T cells in Susac syndrome. Germline CDR1 KGHDR, CDR2 SFDVKD. V lost 9 bases and J lost 1, with 10 bases in between. The CDR3 covers 13 residues. Study-level points and caveats: Regarding the TCR sequencing and HLA analysis, the study admitted that a relatively small number of individuals were involved.

This TCR came from a human donor in good health. The J gene is TRBJ2-3, the V gene TRBV24-1; the D is unclear. The sample consisted of CD8+ T cells from PBMCs. The CDR3 region has the DNA TGTGCCACCTCCGGGCTACGCACAGATACGCAGTATTTT. Its translation is CATSGLRTDTQYF.